A selection of T cell receptor beta chains follows, all from one sample in a study of T cell responses to AZD1222 COVID-19 vaccine. The protocol was immunoSEQ multiplex PCR, while the TCRdb copy is restricted to in-frame clones and leaves out a portion. The table shows approximately 120,000 clones, with roughly 88% occurring only once. Sequencing was performed on peripheral blood, taken on day 0 of AZD1222 vaccination. The source is an adult in good health. CDR3s include the opening cysteine and the closing phenylalanine or tryptophan. Fields, in order: V gene, J gene, D gene, clone size, CDR3 protein, CDR3 DNA. The D gene is left open where the match is weak. Clone size, where shown, is once, few, many, or a class for clones that have expanded.

TRBV7-9	TRBJ1-4	-	-	CASSLGRADGEKLFF	TGTGCCAGCAGCTTAGGCCGGGCCGATGGTGAAAAACTGTTTTTT
TRBV12-5	TRBJ1-5	-	-	CASGLVIGEDRSNQPQHF	TGTGCTAGTGGTTTGGTAATCGGGGAGGACCGTAGCAATCAGCCCCAGCATTTT
TRBV7-9	TRBJ2-3	-	-	CASSLTGGADTQYF	TGTGCCAGCAGCTTAACTGGGGGCGCGGATACGCAGTATTTT
TRBV30	TRBJ2-4	-	-	CASAQNRGGNIQYF	TGTGCCTCGGCGCAAAACAGGGGGGGAAACATTCAGTACTTC
TRBV6-5	TRBJ2-5	-	few	CASSYSRGVVSETQYF	TGTGCCAGCAGTTACTCTCGCGGGGTAGTGTCAGAGACCCAGTACTTC
TRBV2	TRBJ1-4	-	-	CASSEALSRVGEKLFF	TGTGCCAGCAGTGAAGCGCTTTCCAGGGTGGGGGAAAAACTGTTTTTT
TRBV7-8	TRBJ1-4	-	-	CASTLDRGRGNEKLFF	TGTGCCAGCACCTTAGACCGGGGGCGGGGTAATGAAAAACTGTTTTTT
TRBV5-4	TRBJ2-3	TRBD2	-	CASSSQGLAATDTQYF	TGTGCCAGCAGCTCCCAGGGACTAGCGGCCACAGATACGCAGTATTTT
TRBV25-1	TRBJ1-2	-	-	CASSGFTAGLGSNYGYTF	TGTGCCAGCAGTGGGTTTACGGCAGGGTTAGGATCTAACTATGGCTACACCTTC
TRBV6-4	TRBJ2-2	-	-	CASSEQSTGELFF	TGTGCCAGCAGTGAACAAAGCACCGGGGAGCTGTTTTTT
TRBV4-3	TRBJ1-4	-	-	CASSHDPGPRGEKLFF	TGCGCCAGCAGCCACGATCCGGGACCGAGAGGTGAAAAACTGTTTTTT
TRBV3-1/TRBV3-2	TRBJ1-6	TRBD1	-	CASSQEPDRGSSPLHF	TGTGCCAGCAGCCAAGAACCCGACAGGGGCAGCTCACCCCTCCACTTT
TRBV19	TRBJ1-3	-	-	CASSMDRGVFGNTIYF	TGTGCCAGTAGTATGGACCGAGGGGTGTTCGGAAACACCATATATTTT
TRBV5-1	TRBJ1-5	-	-	CASSLGGGSQPQHF	TGCGCCAGCAGCTTGGGTGGGGGAAGTCAGCCCCAGCATTTT
TRBV5-6	TRBJ1-4	-	-	CASSLAGVDEKLFF	TGTGCCAGCAGCTTGGCGGGGGTTGATGAAAAACTGTTTTTT
TRBV9	TRBJ1-2	-	-	CASSQITGAAYGYTF	TGTGCCAGCAGCCAGATAACGGGGGCGGCTTATGGCTACACCTTC
TRBV2	TRBJ1-6	-	-	CASSARGGTNSPLHF	TGTGCCAGCAGTGCCCGGGGAGGGACCAATTCACCCCTCCACTTT
TRBV7-9	TRBJ1-5	TRBD1	-	CASSLDGTGSSQPQHF	TGTGCCAGCAGCTTAGATGGGACAGGTTCGAGTCAGCCCCAGCATTTT
TRBV30	TRBJ1-2	-	few	CAWSTGWYGYTF	TGTGCCTGGAGTACAGGGTGGTATGGCTACACCTTC
TRBV23-1	TRBJ2-3	TRBD1	-	CASSPRTGYTDTQYF	TGCGCCAGCAGCCCCAGGACAGGCTACACAGATACGCAGTATTTT
TRBV19	TRBJ1-1	TRBD1	-	CASRGQGWNTEAFF	TGTGCCAGTAGGGGACAGGGCTGGAACACTGAAGCTTTCTTT
TRBV28	TRBJ2-7	TRBD1	-	CASRAGTGGSYEQYF	TGTGCCAGCAGGGCGGGGACAGGGGGGTCCTACGAGCAGTACTTC
TRBV28	TRBJ1-6	TRBD1	-	CASRLRTGGGSPLHF	TGTGCCAGCAGACTCCGGACAGGCGGAGGTTCACCCCTCCACTTT
TRBV4-1	TRBJ2-7	TRBD1	-	CASSQESGQGIYEQYF	TGCGCCAGCAGCCAAGAATCGGGACAGGGGATCTACGAGCAGTACTTC
TRBV30	TRBJ1-6	-	few	CAWSQVGMTPLHF	TGTGCCTGGAGTCAGGTGGGCATGACACCCCTCCACTTT
TRBV21-1	TRBJ2-7	-	-	CASSKVPSGRSSYEQYF	TGTGCCAGCAGCAAAGTACCTAGCGGGCGTAGCTCCTACGAGCAGTACTTC
TRBV5-4	TRBJ2-3	-	-	CASSPPGVVGTDTQYF	TGTGCCAGCAGTCCCCCAGGGGTAGTGGGGACAGATACGCAGTATTTT
TRBV14	TRBJ1-1	-	once	CASSQDFSSEAFF	TGTGCCAGCAGCCAAGATTTTAGTTCTGAAGCTTTCTTT
TRBV5-6	TRBJ1-5	-	-	CASSRIGGVGQPQHF	TGTGCCAGCAGCCGGATAGGGGGGGTTGGTCAGCCCCAGCATTTT
TRBV18	TRBJ1-1	-	-	CASSPDSTEAFF	TGTGCCAGCTCACCAGACAGCACTGAAGCTTTCTTT
TRBV6-6	TRBJ2-3	TRBD2	-	CASSPTSGRALGDTQYF	TGTGCCAGCAGTCCCACTAGCGGGAGGGCCTTGGGAGATACGCAGTATTTT
TRBV3-1/TRBV3-2	TRBJ2-7	TRBD1	-	CASSQLGQGGLEQYF	TGTGCCAGCAGCCAGCTAGGACAGGGGGGTCTCGAGCAGTACTTC
TRBV7-2	TRBJ1-5	-	-	CASSSPGLNQPQHF	TGTGCCAGCAGCTCCCCCGGTCTCAATCAGCCCCAGCATTTT
TRBV9	TRBJ1-2	-	-	CASSPSPGLFANYGYTF	TGTGCCAGCAGCCCTTCCCCCGGACTCTTCGCTAACTATGGCTACACCTTC
TRBV4-3	TRBJ2-6	TRBD1	-	CASSQAPTGFGANVLTF	TGCGCCAGCAGCCAAGCGCCGACAGGGTTTGGGGCCAACGTCCTGACTTTC
TRBV9	TRBJ2-1	TRBD1	once	CASSESRGLDYNEQFF	TGTGCCAGCAGCGAAAGCAGGGGGCTCGACTACAATGAGCAGTTCTTC
TRBV19	TRBJ1-5	TRBD1	-	CASKTDRVVNQPQHF	TGTGCCAGTAAAACGGACAGGGTGGTAAATCAGCCCCAGCATTTT